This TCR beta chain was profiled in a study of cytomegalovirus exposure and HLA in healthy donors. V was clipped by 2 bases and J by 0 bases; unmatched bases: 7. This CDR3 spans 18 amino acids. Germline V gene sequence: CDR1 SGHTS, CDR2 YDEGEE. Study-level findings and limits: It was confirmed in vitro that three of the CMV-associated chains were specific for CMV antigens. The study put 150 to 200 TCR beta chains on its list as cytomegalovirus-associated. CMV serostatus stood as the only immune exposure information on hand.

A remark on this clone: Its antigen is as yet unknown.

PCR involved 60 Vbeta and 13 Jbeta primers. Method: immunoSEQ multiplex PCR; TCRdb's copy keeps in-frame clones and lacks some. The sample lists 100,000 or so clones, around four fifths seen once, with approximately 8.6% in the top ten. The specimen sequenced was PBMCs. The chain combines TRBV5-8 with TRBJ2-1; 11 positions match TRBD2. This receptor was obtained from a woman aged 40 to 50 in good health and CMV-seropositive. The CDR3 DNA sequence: TGTGCCAGCAGCTTCCCTAGCGGGGGGCAAAGCTCCTACAATGAGCAGTTCTTC. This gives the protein CASSFPSGGQSSYNEQFF.